This record concerns one TCR beta chain sequence. The antigen is undetermined. Here immunoSEQ multiplex PCR was the method, and the copy in TCRdb shows in-frame clones only, minus some. The sample holds about 20,000 clones, around 84% seen once. The entry originates in a study of EBV T-cell therapy then PD-1 blockade in nasopharyngeal carcinoma. From germline, CDR1 is SGHVS and CDR2 FQNEAQ. CDR3 length equals 12 residues. Trimming stripped 5 bases from V and 7 bases from J, with 9 bases between. Specified time point: 266 days after commencement of treatment, after nivolumab therapy. Treatment denoted: AdE1-LMPpoly-expanded autologous EBV-specific T-cell therapy followed by anti-PD-1 nivolumab.

Sequencing was performed on CD8+ T cells from blood, taken at roughly day 250 from a patient whose treatment included autologous EBV-specific T cells and nivolumab. The chain carries TRBV7-8 and TRBJ2-1; the D gene is possibly TRBD1 (6 bases). The TCR was taken from a man aged 40-50 years with nasopharyngeal carcinoma. DNA of the CDR3: TGTGCCAGCAGCATCCAGGGGAATGAGCAGTTCTTC. It codes for CASSIQGNEQFF. Based on the CDR3 plus reference TRBV7-8 and TRBJ2-1, the full variable domain is GAGVSQSPRYKVAKRGQDVALRCDPISGHVSLFWYQQALGQGPEFLTYFQNEAQLDKSGLPSDRFFAERPEGSVSTLKIQRTQQEDSAVYLCASSIQGNEQFFGPGTRLTVL.